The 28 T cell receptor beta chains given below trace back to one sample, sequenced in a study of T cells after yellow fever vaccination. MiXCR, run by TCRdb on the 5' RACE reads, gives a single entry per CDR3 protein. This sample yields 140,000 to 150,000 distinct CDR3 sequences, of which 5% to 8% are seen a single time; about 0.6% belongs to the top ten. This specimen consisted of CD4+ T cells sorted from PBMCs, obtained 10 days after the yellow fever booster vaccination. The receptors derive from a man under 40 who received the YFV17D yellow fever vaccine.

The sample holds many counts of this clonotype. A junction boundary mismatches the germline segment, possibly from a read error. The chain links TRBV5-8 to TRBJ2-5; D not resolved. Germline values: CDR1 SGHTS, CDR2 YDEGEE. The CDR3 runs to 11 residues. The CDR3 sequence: CASSLALGWDF. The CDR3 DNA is TGTGCCAGCAGCTTGGCCTTAGGATGGGACTTC.

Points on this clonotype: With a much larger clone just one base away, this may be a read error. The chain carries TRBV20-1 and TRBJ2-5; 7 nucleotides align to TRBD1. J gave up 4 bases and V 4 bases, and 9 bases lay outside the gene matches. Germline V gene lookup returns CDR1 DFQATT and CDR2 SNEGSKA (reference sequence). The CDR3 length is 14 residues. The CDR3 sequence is CSATSGTVRETQYF. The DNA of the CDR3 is TGCAGTGCTACTTCCGGGACAGTGAGAGAGACCCAGTACTTC.

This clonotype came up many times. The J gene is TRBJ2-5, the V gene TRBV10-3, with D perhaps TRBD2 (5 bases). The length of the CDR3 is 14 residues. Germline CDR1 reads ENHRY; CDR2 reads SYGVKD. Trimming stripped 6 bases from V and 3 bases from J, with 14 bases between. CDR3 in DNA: TGTGCCATCAGCGGATTGGCGGGTAAAGAGACCCAGTACTTC. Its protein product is CAISGLAGKETQYF.

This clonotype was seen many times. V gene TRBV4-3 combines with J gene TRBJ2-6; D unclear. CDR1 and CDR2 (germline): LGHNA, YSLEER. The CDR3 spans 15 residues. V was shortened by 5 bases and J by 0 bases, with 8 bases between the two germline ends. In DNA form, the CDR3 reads TGCGCCAGCAGCTCACAGTCCTCTGGGGCCAACGTCCTGACTTTC. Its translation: CASSSQSSGANVLTF.

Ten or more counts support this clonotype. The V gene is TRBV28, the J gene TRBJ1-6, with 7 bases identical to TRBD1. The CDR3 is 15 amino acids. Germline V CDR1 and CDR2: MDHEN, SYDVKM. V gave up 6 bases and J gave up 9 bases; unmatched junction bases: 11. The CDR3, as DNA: TGTGCCAGCAGCCTCCCGACAGGGCTGGGTTCACCCCTCCACTTT. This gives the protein CASSLPTGLGSPLHF.

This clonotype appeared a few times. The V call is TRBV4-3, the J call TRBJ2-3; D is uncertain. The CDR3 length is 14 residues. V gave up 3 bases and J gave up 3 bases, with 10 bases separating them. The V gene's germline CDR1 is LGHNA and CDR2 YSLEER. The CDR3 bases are TGCGCCAGCAGCCATGGTGATGGGACAGATACGCAGTATTTT. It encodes CASSHGDGTDTQYF.

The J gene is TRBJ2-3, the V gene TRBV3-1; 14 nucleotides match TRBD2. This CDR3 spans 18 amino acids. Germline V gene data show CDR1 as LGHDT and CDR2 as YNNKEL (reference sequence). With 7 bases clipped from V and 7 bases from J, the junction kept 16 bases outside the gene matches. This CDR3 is CASIPPDLRLAGGYTQYF. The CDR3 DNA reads TGTGCCAGCATCCCACCCGACCTCCGACTAGCGGGGGGGTATACGCAGTATTTT.

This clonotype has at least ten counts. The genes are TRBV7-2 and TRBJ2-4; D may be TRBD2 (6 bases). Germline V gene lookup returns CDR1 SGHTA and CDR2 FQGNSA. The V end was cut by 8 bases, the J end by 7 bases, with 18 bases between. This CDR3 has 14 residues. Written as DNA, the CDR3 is TGTGCCAGCTCCGCCGGGACTCCGGGCAACATTCAGTACTTC. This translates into CASSAGTPGNIQYF.

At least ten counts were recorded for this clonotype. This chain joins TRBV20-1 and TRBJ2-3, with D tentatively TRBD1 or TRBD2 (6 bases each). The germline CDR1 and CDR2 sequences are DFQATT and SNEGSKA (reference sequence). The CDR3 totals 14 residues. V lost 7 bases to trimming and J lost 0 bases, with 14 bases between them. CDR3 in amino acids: CSGRGESSTDTQYF. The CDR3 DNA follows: TGCAGTGGTAGGGGGGAATCTAGCACAGATACGCAGTATTTT.

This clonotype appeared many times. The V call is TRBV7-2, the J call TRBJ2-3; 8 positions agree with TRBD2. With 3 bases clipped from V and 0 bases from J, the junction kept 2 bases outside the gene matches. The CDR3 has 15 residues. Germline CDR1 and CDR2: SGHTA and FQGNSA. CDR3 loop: CASSFIAGSTDTQYF. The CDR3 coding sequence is TGTGCCAGCAGCTTCATAGCGGGAAGCACAGATACGCAGTATTTT.

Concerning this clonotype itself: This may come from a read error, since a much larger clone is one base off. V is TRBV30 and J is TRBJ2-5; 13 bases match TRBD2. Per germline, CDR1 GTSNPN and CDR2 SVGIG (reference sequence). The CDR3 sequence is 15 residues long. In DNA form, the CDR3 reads TGTGGCTGGAGTGCGGGACTAGCGGGGCAAGAGACCCAGTACTTC. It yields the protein CGWSAGLAGQETQYF.

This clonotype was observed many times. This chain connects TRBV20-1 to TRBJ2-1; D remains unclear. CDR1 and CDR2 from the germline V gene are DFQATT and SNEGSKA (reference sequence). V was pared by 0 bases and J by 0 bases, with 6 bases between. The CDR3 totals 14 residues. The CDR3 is CSAREGTSYNEQFF. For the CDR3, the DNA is TGCAGTGCTAGAGAGGGCACCTCCTACAATGAGCAGTTCTTC.

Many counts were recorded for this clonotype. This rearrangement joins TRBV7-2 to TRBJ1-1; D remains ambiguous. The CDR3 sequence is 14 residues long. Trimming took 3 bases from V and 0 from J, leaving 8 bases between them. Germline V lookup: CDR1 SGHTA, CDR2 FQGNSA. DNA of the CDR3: TGTGCCAGCAGCTTTGGAGCCGTGAACACTGAAGCTTTCTTT. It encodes CASSFGAVNTEAFF.

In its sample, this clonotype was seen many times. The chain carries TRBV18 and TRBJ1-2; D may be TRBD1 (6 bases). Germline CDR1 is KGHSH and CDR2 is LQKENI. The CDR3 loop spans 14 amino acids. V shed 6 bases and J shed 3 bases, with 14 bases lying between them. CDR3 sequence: CASSRGTSDYGYTF. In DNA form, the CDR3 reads TGTGCCAGCTCGAGGGGGACTTCGGACTATGGCTACACCTTC.

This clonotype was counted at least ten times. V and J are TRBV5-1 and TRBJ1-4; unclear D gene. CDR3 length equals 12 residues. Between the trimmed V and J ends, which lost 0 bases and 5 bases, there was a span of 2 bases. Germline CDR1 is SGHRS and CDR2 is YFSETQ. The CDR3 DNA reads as TGCGCCAGCAGCTTGGAGAATGAAAAACTGTTTTTT. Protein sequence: CASSLENEKLFF.

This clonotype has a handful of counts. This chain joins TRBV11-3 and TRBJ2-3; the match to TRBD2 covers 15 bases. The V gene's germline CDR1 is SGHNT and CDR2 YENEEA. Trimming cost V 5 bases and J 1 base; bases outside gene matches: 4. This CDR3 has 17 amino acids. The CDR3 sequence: CASSDGLAGGGTDTQYF. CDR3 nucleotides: TGTGCCAGCAGCGACGGACTAGCGGGAGGGGGCACAGATACGCAGTATTTT.

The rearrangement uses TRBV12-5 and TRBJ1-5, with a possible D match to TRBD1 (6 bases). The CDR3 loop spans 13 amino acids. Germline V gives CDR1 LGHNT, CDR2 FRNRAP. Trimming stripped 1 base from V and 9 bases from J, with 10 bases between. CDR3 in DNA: TGTGCTAGTGGTTTGGAGGGGGTTGGGCCCCAGCATTTT. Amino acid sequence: CASGLEGVGPQHF.

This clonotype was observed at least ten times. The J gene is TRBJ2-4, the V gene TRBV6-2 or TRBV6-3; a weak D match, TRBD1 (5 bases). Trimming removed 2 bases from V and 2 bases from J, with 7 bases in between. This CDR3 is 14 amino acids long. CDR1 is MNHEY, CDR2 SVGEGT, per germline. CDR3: CASSYGASKNIQYF. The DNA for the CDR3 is TGTGCCAGCAGTTACGGGGCGTCCAAAAACATTCAGTACTTC.

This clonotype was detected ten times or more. Here the CDR3 reads CASSWGDSRFNEQFF. CDR3 coding DNA: TGTGCCAGCAGCTGGGGGGACAGCCGCTTCAATGAGCAGTTCTTC. This sequence joins TRBV7-9 and TRBJ2-1; tentatively, D is TRBD1 (7 bases). Trimming removed 4 bases at V and 6 bases at J, with 16 bases between. This CDR3 is 15 amino acids long. Germline loops: CDR1 SEHNR, CDR2 FQNEAQ (reference sequence).

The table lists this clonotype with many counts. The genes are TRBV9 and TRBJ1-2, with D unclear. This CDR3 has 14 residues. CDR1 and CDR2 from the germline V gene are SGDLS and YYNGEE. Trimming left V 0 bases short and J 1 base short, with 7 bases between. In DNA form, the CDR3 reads TGTGCCAGCAGCGTAGCGTCCGGTAACTATGGCTACACCTTC. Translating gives CASSVASGNYGYTF.

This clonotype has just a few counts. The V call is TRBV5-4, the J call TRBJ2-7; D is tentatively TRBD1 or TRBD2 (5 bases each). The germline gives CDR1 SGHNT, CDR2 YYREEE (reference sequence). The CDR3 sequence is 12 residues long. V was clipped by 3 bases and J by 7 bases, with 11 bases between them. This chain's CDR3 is CASSYRTAEQYF. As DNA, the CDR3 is TGTGCCAGCAGCTACAGGACTGCGGAGCAGTACTTC.

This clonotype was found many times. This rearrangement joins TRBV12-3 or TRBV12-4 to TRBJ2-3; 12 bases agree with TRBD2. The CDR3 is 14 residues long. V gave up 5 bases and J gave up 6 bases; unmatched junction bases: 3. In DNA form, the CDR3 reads TGTGCCAGCAGTCTGGGGACTAGCGGGGATACGCAGTATTTT. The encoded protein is CASSLGTSGDTQYF.

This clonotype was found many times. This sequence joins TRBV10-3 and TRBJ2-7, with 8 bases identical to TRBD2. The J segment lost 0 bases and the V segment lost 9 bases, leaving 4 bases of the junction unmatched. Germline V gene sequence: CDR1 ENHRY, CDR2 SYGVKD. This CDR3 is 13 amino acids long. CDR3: CAIRGGDSYEQYF. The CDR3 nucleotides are TGTGCCATACGGGGGGGGGACTCCTACGAGCAGTACTTC.

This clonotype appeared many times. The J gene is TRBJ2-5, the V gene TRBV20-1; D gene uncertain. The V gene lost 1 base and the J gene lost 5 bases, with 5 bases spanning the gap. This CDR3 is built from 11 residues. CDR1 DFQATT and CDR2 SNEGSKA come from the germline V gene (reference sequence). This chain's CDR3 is CSARVEETQYF. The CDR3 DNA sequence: TGCAGTGCTAGAGTTGAGGAGACCCAGTACTTC.

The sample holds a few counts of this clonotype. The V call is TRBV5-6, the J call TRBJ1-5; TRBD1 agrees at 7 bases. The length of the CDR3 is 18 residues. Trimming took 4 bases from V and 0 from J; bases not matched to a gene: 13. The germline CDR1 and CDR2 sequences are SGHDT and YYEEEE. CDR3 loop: CASSPFRDSQNSNQPQHF. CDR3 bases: TGTGCCAGCAGCCCCTTCCGGGACAGCCAAAATAGCAATCAGCCCCAGCATTTT.

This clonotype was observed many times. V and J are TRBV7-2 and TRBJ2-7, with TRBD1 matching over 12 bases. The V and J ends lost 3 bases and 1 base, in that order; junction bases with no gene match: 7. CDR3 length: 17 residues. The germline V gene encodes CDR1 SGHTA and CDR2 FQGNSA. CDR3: CASSLGDRGRRSYEQYF. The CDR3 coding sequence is TGTGCCAGCAGCTTGGGGGACAGGGGGCGCAGGTCCTACGAGCAGTACTTC.

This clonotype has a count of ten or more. The CDR3 spells CASSSGGTYSYNEQFF. The CDR3 DNA reads TGTGCCAGCAGCTCCGGCGGGACGTACTCCTACAATGAGCAGTTCTTC. The chain combines TRBV7-9 with TRBJ2-1, with D perhaps TRBD2 (6 bases). Germline V CDR1 and CDR2: SEHNR, FQNEAQ (reference sequence). This CDR3 is 16 amino acids long. The V end was cut by 4 bases, the J end by 0 bases, with 13 bases between.

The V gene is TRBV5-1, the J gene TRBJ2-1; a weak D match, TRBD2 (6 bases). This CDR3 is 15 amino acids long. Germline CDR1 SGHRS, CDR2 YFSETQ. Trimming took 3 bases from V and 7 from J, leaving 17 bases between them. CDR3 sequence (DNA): TGCGCCAGCAGCTCAGCCCTCCGGGGGTTGAATGAGCAGTTCTTC. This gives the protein CASSSALRGLNEQFF.